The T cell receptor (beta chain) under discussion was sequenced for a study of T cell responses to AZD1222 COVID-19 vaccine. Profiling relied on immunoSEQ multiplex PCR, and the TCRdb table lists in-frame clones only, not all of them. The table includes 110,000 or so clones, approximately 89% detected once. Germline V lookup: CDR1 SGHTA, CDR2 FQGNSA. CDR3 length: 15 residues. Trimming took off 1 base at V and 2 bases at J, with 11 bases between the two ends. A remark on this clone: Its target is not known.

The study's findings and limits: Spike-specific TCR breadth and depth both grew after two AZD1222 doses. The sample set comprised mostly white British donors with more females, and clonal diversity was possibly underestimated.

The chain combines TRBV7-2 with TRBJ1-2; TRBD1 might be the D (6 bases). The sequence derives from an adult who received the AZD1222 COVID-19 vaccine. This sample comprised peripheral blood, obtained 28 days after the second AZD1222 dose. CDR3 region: CASSLGTAPNYGYTF. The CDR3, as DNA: TGTGCCAGCAGCTTAGGGACAGCACCCAACTATGGCTACACCTTC.